This T cell receptor (beta chain) appears in the sequencing data of a study of blood T cell repertoires in COVID-19. CDR3 length: 14 residues. Per the germline V gene, CDR1 is MDHEN and CDR2 is SYDVKM. Trimming removed 4 bases from V and 4 bases from J; junction bases left unmatched: 7. Produced via immunoSEQ multiplex PCR; TCRdb's table is partial and in-frame only. This table holds 80,000 to 130,000 clones, more than 90% found once. The sample taken for sequencing was peripheral blood. The clonotype originates from a man aged 65 to 85 with acute or convalescent COVID-19. This chain connects TRBV28 to TRBJ2-7; 7 bases agree with TRBD1. The CDR3 coding sequence is TGTGCCAGCAGTTCCGGACAGGCGTTTTACGAGCAGTACTTC. Translating gives CASSSGQAFYEQYF. Full variable domain (missing parts from reference TRBV28 and TRBJ2-7): DVKVTQSSRYLVKRTGEKVFLECVQDMDHENMFWYRQDPGLGLRLIYFSYDVKMKEKGDIPEGYSVSREKKERFSLILESASTNQTSMYLCASSSGQAFYEQYFGPGTRLTVT.